This TCR beta chain is drawn from a study of OX40 agonist ivuxolimab in advanced cancers. Turning to the study itself: Patients received ivuxolimab, an agonistic anti-OX40 (CD134) antibody. Findings and limits, study-wide: Which antigen the expanded peripheral T cells recognized is unknown.

Assay: immunoSEQ multiplex PCR; the TCRdb copy retains only in-frame clones and omits some. The table records almost 20,000 clones, about four fifths of them present only once. With regard to this clone: The target antigen is unknown.

Exclusion of a patient followed from autoimmune disease history or systemic immunosuppression. The clonotype originates from an adult with an advanced solid tumor such as melanoma, head and neck, liver or kidney cancer. The material was CD4+ or CD8+ T cells sorted from blood, obtained in a trial of the OX40 agonist ivuxolimab.

DNA for the CDR3: TGTGCCAGTAGTATCTACAGGGACACTGAAGCTTTCTTT. Translated, it gives CASSIYRDTEAFF. The V gene is TRBV19, the J gene TRBJ1-1; tentative D call: TRBD1 (6 bases). CDR1 and CDR2 (germline): LNHDA, SQIVND (reference sequence). The V and J ends lost 3 bases and 3 bases respectively, with 8 bases between them. The CDR3 is 13 residues long.